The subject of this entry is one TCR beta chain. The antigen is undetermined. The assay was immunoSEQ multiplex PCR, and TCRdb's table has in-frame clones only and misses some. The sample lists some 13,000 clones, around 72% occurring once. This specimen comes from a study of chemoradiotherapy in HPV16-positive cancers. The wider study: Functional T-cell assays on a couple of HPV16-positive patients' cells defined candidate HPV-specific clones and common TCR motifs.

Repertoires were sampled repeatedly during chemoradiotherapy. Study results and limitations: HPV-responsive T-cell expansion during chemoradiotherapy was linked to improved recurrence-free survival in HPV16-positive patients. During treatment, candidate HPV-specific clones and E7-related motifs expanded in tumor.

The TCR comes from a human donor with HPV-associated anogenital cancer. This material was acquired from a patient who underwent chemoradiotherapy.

CDR3 sequence (DNA): TGTGCCAGCAGCTCGCTGCTGGGGGGGCACACTGAAGCTTTCTTT. As protein: CASSSLLGGHTEAFF. The V and J genes are TRBV11-2 and TRBJ1-1, with D maybe TRBD1 (6 bases). This CDR3 spans 15 amino acids. CDR1 and CDR2 (germline): SGHAT, FQNNGV. Trimming cost V 4 bases and J 3 bases, with 15 bases left between them.